This T cell receptor (beta chain) was observed in a study of OX40 agonist ivuxolimab in advanced cancers. Study summary: Clinicians treated patients with ivuxolimab, an agonistic anti-OX40 (CD134) antibody. Previous treatment with anti-PD-1, anti-PD-L1 or anti-CTLA-4 therapy was allowed; roughly 40% had received some.

This table comes from immunoSEQ multiplex PCR, and its TCRdb copy is limited to in-frame clones, with some not included. Altogether roughly 69,000 clones are present, almost 85% being singletons, with the ten largest covering more than 8%. In regard to this clone: Antigen unknown.

Study-wide findings and caveats: CD8+ T cells were the subset that, on average, had more expanded clones than CD4+.

The CDR3 contains 13 residues. V was clipped by 4 bases and J by 5 bases, with 12 bases between them. Germline values: CDR1 LGHNA, CDR2 YSLEER. This receptor was identified in an adult with an advanced solid tumor such as melanoma, head and neck, liver or kidney cancer. This specimen was CD4+ or CD8+ T cells sorted from blood, taken in a trial of the OX40 agonist ivuxolimab. The chain links TRBV4-3 to TRBJ2-7; D is unclear. CDR3 sequence reads: CASSPGLWDEQYF. CDR3 nucleotide sequence: TGCGCCAGCAGCCCCGGGCTATGGGACGAGCAGTACTTC.